These 27 T cell receptor beta chains came from one sample sequenced in a study of Ad26.COV2.S vaccination and SARS-CoV-2 variants. Profiling relied on immunoSEQ multiplex PCR, and the TCRdb table lists in-frame clones only, not all of them. The table records 150,000 to 200,000 clones, roughly nine tenths of them present only once. The input for sequencing was peripheral blood, taken after recovery from COVID-19. The source of these receptors is a human donor who had recovered from COVID-19.

This chain links TRBV12-5 with TRBJ2-1, with 7 positions matching TRBD2. The V gene end was trimmed by 0 bases and the J gene end by 1 base; junction bases not matched to a gene: 3. The germline gives CDR1 LGHNT, CDR2 FRNRAP. The CDR3 contains 16 residues. CDR3: CASGLVISGSYNEQFF. CDR3 coding DNA: TGTGCTAGTGGTTTGGTTATTAGCGGGTCCTACAATGAGCAGTTCTTC.

The rearrangement joins TRBV4-1 to TRBJ2-1; D not resolved. Trimming took 0 bases from V and 7 from J, leaving 7 bases between them. This CDR3 has 13 residues. Germline CDR1 MGHRA, CDR2 YSYEKL. CDR3 residues: CASSQDLRNEQFF. CDR3 nucleotide sequence: TGCGCCAGCAGCCAAGATCTTAGGAATGAGCAGTTCTTC.

The rearrangement uses TRBV9 and TRBJ2-5; the D gene is possibly TRBD2 (6 bases). Per germline, CDR1 SGDLS and CDR2 YYNGEE. Trimming removed 0 bases from V and 5 bases from J, with 20 bases in between. The CDR3 consists of 17 residues. The CDR3 coding sequence is TGTGCCAGCAGCGTAGGGGGTGTTCGGGGAGGAGGGGAGACCCAGTACTTC. The encoded protein is CASSVGGVRGGGETQYF.

The CDR3 sequence is CASSPEGDSYEQYF. The CDR3 DNA follows: TGTGCCAGCTCACCGGAAGGGGACAGCTACGAGCAGTACTTC. The chain recombines TRBV18 with TRBJ2-7; the match to TRBD1 covers 7 bases. This CDR3 is 14 amino acids long. V gave up 3 bases and J gave up 3 bases; unmatched junction bases: 5. In germline, CDR1 is KGHSH, CDR2 LQKENI.

The CDR3: CASRSGQETQYF. The CDR3 bases are TGTGCCAGTCGCAGCGGCCAAGAGACCCAGTACTTC. The rearrangement links TRBV2 to TRBJ2-5; tentative D call: TRBD2 (5 bases). Looked up from germline, CDR1 is SNHLY and CDR2 is FYNNEI. Trimming removed 9 bases from V and 1 base from J, with 9 bases in between. This CDR3 has 12 amino acids.

The rearrangement links TRBV27 to TRBJ1-5; 10 bases fit TRBD1. Trimming at V came to 6 bases and at J to 6 bases, leaving 11 bases not matched to a gene. Germline CDR1 reads MNHEY; CDR2 reads SMNVEV (reference sequence). The CDR3 contains 16 residues. As DNA, the CDR3 is TGTGCCAGCAGGGACAGGACGACAGGGGGCCGTCAGCCCCAGCATTTT. It translates to CASRDRTTGGRQPQHF.

V and J are TRBV7-3 and TRBJ2-4; 7 bases are a match to TRBD1. The CDR3 consists of 15 residues. After removal of 4 bases from V and 5 bases from J, the junction contained 8 bases not matched to a gene. Germline-derived CDR1 and CDR2 are SGHTA and FQGTGA. CDR3 sequence reads: CASSSPTDRENIQYF. The CDR3 DNA is TGTGCCAGCAGCTCCCCCACTGACAGGGAAAACATTCAGTACTTC.

This chain links TRBV24-1 with TRBJ2-3, with D unclear. CDR1 is KGHDR, CDR2 SFDVKD, per germline. V lost 1 base to trimming and J lost 5 bases, with 9 bases between them. The CDR3 totals 14 residues. CDR3 DNA: TGTGCCACCAGTGATTTCCGGGTGAGAGATACGCAGTATTTT. The encoded protein is CATSDFRVRDTQYF.

The chain joins TRBV27 to TRBJ2-1, with 9 positions matching TRBD1. There are 15 residues in the CDR3. With V trimmed by 6 bases and J by 4 bases, 7 bases remained unmatched. The germline CDR1 and CDR2 sequences are MNHEY and SMNVEV (reference sequence). The CDR3 region is CASSQGQGDYNEQFF. Written as DNA, the CDR3 is TGTGCCAGCAGCCAGGGACAGGGAGATTACAATGAGCAGTTCTTC.

The V and J genes are TRBV5-1 and TRBJ2-7, with 7 positions matching TRBD1. The CDR3 has 13 residues. V shed 6 bases and J 0 bases; nucleotides not matched to a gene: 3. The germline V gene has CDR1 SGHRS and CDR2 YFSETQ. The DNA for the CDR3 is TGCGCCAGCAAGCGACAGGGCTCCTACGAGCAGTACTTC. It translates to CASKRQGSYEQYF.

The rearrangement uses TRBV18 and TRBJ2-7, with 7 bases aligning to TRBD1. Per the germline V gene, CDR1 is KGHSH and CDR2 is LQKENI. This CDR3 region has 15 residues. V lost 5 bases, J lost 7 bases, and 14 bases stayed unmatched. The CDR3 bases are TGTGCCAGCTCAGTCGACAGGGTCCCTTCGGGGGAGCAGTACTTC. This translates into CASSVDRVPSGEQYF.

J is TRBJ2-1 and V is TRBV18, with a tentative D call TRBD2 (5 bases). V was shortened by 3 bases and J by 7 bases, with 10 bases between the two germline ends. Germline V gene lookup returns CDR1 KGHSH and CDR2 LQKENI. This CDR3 region has 13 residues. CDR3 residues: CASSPGNLNEQFF. The CDR3 nucleotides read TGTGCCAGCTCACCCGGGAACCTGAATGAGCAGTTCTTC. Complete variable domain (other parts from reference TRBV18 and TRBJ2-1): NAGVMQNPRHLVRRRGQEARLRCSPMKGHSHVYWYRQLPEEGLKFMVYLQKENIIDESGMPKERFSAEFPKEGPSILRIQQVVRGDSAAYFCASSPGNLNEQFFGPGTRLTVL.

The chain employs TRBV12-3 or TRBV12-4 and TRBJ1-2, with D possibly matching TRBD1 (5 bases). The CDR3 contains 13 residues. V lost 3 bases and J lost 8, with 13 bases in between. This CDR3 reads CASSFVGVDGYTF. As DNA, the CDR3 is TGTGCCAGCAGTTTCGTAGGGGTTGACGGCTACACCTTC.

This rearrangement joins TRBV10-1 to TRBJ2-3; D call uncertain. CDR3 size: 13 residues. V dropped 3 bases and J dropped 2 bases, with 6 bases sitting between them. CDR1 and CDR2 from the germline V gene are WNHNN and SYGVQD (reference sequence). The CDR3 reads CASSDTYTDTQYF. Here the CDR3 DNA reads TGCGCCAGCAGTGATACATACACAGATACGCAGTATTTT.

The chain combines TRBV28 with TRBJ2-1, with 9 bases lining up with TRBD2. The CDR3 totals 15 residues. V was clipped by 5 bases and J by 5 bases; unmatched bases: 7. CDR1 is MDHEN, CDR2 SYDVKM, per germline. As DNA, the CDR3 is TGTGCCAGCAGTCTTAGCGGGAGTGTAAACAATGAGCAGTTCTTC. Encoded protein: CASSLSGSVNNEQFF.

The chain combines TRBV19 with TRBJ2-7; 10 bases agree with TRBD2. The CDR3 has 13 amino acids. The V and J ends lost 4 bases and 6 bases, in that order; junction bases with no gene match: 3. CDR1 is LNHDA, CDR2 SQIVND, per germline (reference sequence). CDR3 nucleotides: TGTGCCAGTAGTACCGGACTAGCGGTCGAGCAGTACTTC. Translation: CASSTGLAVEQYF.

This clone was found once. V usage is TRBV28 and J usage is TRBJ2-5; 7 bases agree with TRBD1. The germline gives CDR1 MDHEN, CDR2 SYDVKM. The V gene end was trimmed by 5 bases and the J gene end by 2 bases; junction bases not matched to a gene: 8. CDR3 length equals 15 residues. Written as DNA, the CDR3 is TGTGCCAGCAGTCGGACAGGTATAGGGCAAGAGACCCAGTACTTC. Amino acids: CASSRTGIGQETQYF.

V is TRBV30 and J is TRBJ1-3, with D perhaps TRBD1 (6 bases). CDR3 length equals 13 residues. Germline assignment: CDR1 GTSNPN and CDR2 SVGIG (reference sequence). V shed 5 bases and J shed 4 bases, with 12 bases lying between them. CDR3 sequence reads: CAWGGQLGNTIYF. CDR3 DNA sequence: TGTGCCTGGGGGGGACAATTGGGAAACACCATATATTTT.

This rearrangement joins TRBV14 to TRBJ1-2; D gene uncertain. This CDR3 contains 15 residues. The V gene's germline CDR1 is SGHDN and CDR2 FVKESK. The V end lost 0 bases, the J end lost 0 bases, and 8 bases lay between the germline ends. Written as DNA, the CDR3 is TGTGCCAGCAGCCAAGACCTTTGGACTAACTATGGCTACACCTTC. It is translated as CASSQDLWTNYGYTF.

The chain carries TRBV5-1 and TRBJ1-1, with 8 bases fitting TRBD1. There are 16 residues in the CDR3. V lost 0 bases and J lost 2; bases outside the gene matches: 6. The germline V gene has CDR1 SGHRS and CDR2 YFSETQ. The CDR3: CASSLDQGAGNTEAFF. In DNA, the CDR3 is TGCGCCAGCAGCTTGGACCAGGGGGCCGGAAACACTGAAGCTTTCTTT.

V is TRBV27 and J is TRBJ2-7; TRBD1 is a possible D gene (6 bases). CDR1 is MNHEY and CDR2 is SMNVEV in the germline V gene (reference sequence). Trimming stripped 5 bases from V and 4 bases from J, with 18 bases between. The CDR3 has 15 amino acids. CDR3 region: CASSILGGEGYEQYF. For the CDR3, the DNA is TGTGCCAGCAGTATCCTAGGGGGAGAGGGGTACGAGCAGTACTTC.

The V and J genes are TRBV30 and TRBJ1-4; D remains ambiguous. The germline V and J ends were trimmed by 3 bases and 12 bases, with 14 bases remaining between them. Germline-derived CDR1 and CDR2 are GTSNPN and SVGIG (reference sequence). The CDR3 contains 12 residues. The CDR3 loop is CAWSPSGEELFF. Here the CDR3 DNA reads TGTGCCTGGAGCCCTAGTGGGGAGGAACTGTTTTTT.

V is TRBV9 and J is TRBJ1-2; D perhaps matches TRBD1 (5 bases). V lost 0 bases, J lost 8 bases, and 14 bases lay in between. The germline gives CDR1 SGDLS, CDR2 YYNGEE. CDR3 length: 14 amino acids. The CDR3 nucleotides read TGTGCCAGCAGCGTAGGGGGGACTGTGGAGGGCTACACCTTC. Translation gives CASSVGGTVEGYTF.

The chain uses TRBV6-1 and TRBJ2-1, with a weak D call TRBD2 (5 bases). The V and J ends lost 1 base and 5 bases respectively, with 12 bases between them. The CDR3 sequence is 15 residues long. The V gene's germline CDR1 is MNHNS and CDR2 SASEGT. The CDR3 DNA follows: TGTGCCAGCAGTGAAGTTAGGACTTACCACAATGAGCAGTTCTTC. The encoded protein is CASSEVRTYHNEQFF.

The chain carries TRBV15 and TRBJ2-7, with a weak D call TRBD2 (5 bases). The CDR3 consists of 15 residues. Trimming stripped 0 bases from V and 1 base from J, with 10 bases between. The germline V gene has CDR1 LNHNV and CDR2 YYDKDF (reference sequence). In DNA form, the CDR3 reads TGTGCCACCAGCAGAGATCTAGCACGATCCTACGAGCAGTACTTC. Protein sequence: CATSRDLARSYEQYF.

This chain connects TRBV5-1 to TRBJ1-2; D might be TRBD1 (5 bases). Trimming took off 8 bases at V and 4 bases at J, with 15 bases between the two ends. The CDR3 is 13 amino acids. The germline V gene has CDR1 SGHRS and CDR2 YFSETQ. CDR3 nucleotides: TGCGCCAGTTGTCCGGACACTTGCTATGGCTACACCTTC. Translated: CASCPDTCYGYTF.

This clone was seen a few times. The chain carries TRBV6-1 and TRBJ1-2, with TRBD1 identical over 7 bases. Germline assignment: CDR1 MNHNS and CDR2 SASEGT. V lost 5 bases, J lost 4 bases, and 7 bases stayed unmatched. The CDR3 is made up of 14 amino acids. The CDR3 region is CASSTQGGVYGYTF. The CDR3 DNA follows: TGTGCCAGCAGTACCCAGGGGGGGGTCTATGGCTACACCTTC.